This passage covers 8 T cell receptor beta chains from one sample sequenced in a study of blood T cell repertoires in COVID-19 (dated by TCRdb to the early 2020s). Receptor libraries were prepared by the immunoSEQ multiplex PCR assay. TCRdb re-hosts the immuneACCESS table, in-frame sequences only. Its copies lack some clones; in the studies checked, an unresolved V gene accounts for under half of them, and the cause for the rest is not known. The sample table holds 150,000 to 200,000 clones, of which 76% were seen once. The ten largest clonotypes hold less than 20% of the sample. Sequenced: PBMCs or T cells enriched from blood (not recorded which). Every receptor here comes from a woman in her fifties or sixties with acute COVID-19.

This rearrangement joins TRBV13 to TRBJ1-4, with 12 bases matching TRBD1. V lost 2 bases, J lost 3 bases, and 4 bases stayed unmatched. Germline CDR1 is PRHDT and CDR2 is FYEKMQ (reference sequence). The length of the CDR3 is 17 residues. CDR3 region: CASSLRGQGASNEKLFF. The CDR3 coding sequence is TGTGCCAGCAGCTTAAGGGGACAGGGGGCTTCTAATGAAAAACTGTTTTTT.

The genes are TRBV7-9 and TRBJ2-7; 7 bases line up with TRBD1. Germline V gene data show CDR1 as SEHNR and CDR2 as FQNEAQ (reference sequence). Unmatched junction bases numbered 8, after V lost 5 bases and J lost 7 bases. The CDR3 consists of 13 residues. As DNA, the CDR3 is TGTGCCAGCAGCAGGACAGGCCTTAGGGAGCAGTACGTC. This translates into CASSRTGLREQYV.

The V call is TRBV18, the J call TRBJ2-3; D not certain. CDR3 length: 13 residues. Trimming pared 0 bases from V and 7 bases from J, leaving 8 bases between. Germline CDR1 KGHSH, CDR2 LQKENI. The CDR3 spells CASSPPATNTQYF. The CDR3 bases are TGTGCCAGCTCACCACCGGCAACAAATACGCAGTATTTT.

The rearrangement joins TRBV13 to TRBJ2-7; D is uncertain. The CDR3 runs 14 residues. V lost 0 bases, J lost 3 bases, and 9 bases lay in between. CDR1 and CDR2 from the germline V gene are PRHDT and FYEKMQ (reference sequence). The DNA for the CDR3 is TGTGCCAGCAGCTTAGGCGGCAGCGTCTACGAGCAGTACGTC. Protein: CASSLGGSVYEQYV.

The genes are TRBV11-2 and TRBJ2-3, with 16 positions matching TRBD2. Germline V CDR1 and CDR2: SGHAT, FQNNGV. The CDR3 is made up of 16 amino acids. The V gene end was trimmed by 6 bases and the J gene end by 8 bases; junction bases not matched to a gene: 8. CDR3 in amino acids: CASRRPGTSGGGTQYF. For the CDR3, the DNA is TGTGCCAGCAGGCGACCCGGGACTAGCGGGGGGGGTACGCAGTATTTT.

J is TRBJ1-2 and V is TRBV18; 7 positions match TRBD1. J gave up 8 bases and V 5 bases, and 8 bases lay outside the gene matches. The CDR3 has 13 residues. The germline CDR1 and CDR2 sequences are KGHSH and LQKENI. CDR3 nucleotides: TGTGCCAGCTCAACAGGGGCGGTAGAGGGCTACACCTTC. Its translation: CASSTGAVEGYTF.

This clone was found a few times. Other DNA variants within this sample encode the same CDR3. In nucleotides, the CDR3 is TGTGCCATCAGTGAGTCGGGCAGGGGTGATCAGCCCCAGCATTTT. Translated, it gives CAISESGRGDQPQHF. V and J are TRBV10-3 and TRBJ1-5; D perhaps matches TRBD1 (6 bases). The CDR3 runs 15 residues. The ends were cut back, 0 bases at V and 5 bases at J, with 11 bases in the middle. The germline gives CDR1 ENHRY, CDR2 SYGVKD.

The genes are TRBV27 and TRBJ1-5; 8 bases fit TRBD1. This CDR3 is built from 14 residues. Germline V gives CDR1 MNHEY, CDR2 SMNVEV (reference sequence). V shed 6 bases, J shed 4 bases, and the junction held 5 bases outside the gene matches. In DNA form, the CDR3 reads TGTGCCAGCAGCGGTCAGGGGGCAAATCAGCCCCAGCATTTT. It specifies CASSGQGANQPQHF.